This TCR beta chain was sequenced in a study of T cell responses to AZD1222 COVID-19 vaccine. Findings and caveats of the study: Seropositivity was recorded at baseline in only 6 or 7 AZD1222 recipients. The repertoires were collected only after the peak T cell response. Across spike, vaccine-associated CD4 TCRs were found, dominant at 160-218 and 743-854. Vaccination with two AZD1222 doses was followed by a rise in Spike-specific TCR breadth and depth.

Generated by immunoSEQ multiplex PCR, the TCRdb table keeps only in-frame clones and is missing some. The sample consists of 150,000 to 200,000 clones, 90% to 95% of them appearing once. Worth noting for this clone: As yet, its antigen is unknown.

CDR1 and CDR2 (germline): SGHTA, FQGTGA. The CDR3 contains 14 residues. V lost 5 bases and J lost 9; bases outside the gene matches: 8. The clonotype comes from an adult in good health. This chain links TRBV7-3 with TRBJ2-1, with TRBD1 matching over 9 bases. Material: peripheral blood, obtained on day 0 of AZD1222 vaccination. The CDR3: CASSLRTGEGEQFF. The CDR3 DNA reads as TGTGCCAGCAGCCTAAGGACAGGGGAAGGTGAGCAGTTCTTC.